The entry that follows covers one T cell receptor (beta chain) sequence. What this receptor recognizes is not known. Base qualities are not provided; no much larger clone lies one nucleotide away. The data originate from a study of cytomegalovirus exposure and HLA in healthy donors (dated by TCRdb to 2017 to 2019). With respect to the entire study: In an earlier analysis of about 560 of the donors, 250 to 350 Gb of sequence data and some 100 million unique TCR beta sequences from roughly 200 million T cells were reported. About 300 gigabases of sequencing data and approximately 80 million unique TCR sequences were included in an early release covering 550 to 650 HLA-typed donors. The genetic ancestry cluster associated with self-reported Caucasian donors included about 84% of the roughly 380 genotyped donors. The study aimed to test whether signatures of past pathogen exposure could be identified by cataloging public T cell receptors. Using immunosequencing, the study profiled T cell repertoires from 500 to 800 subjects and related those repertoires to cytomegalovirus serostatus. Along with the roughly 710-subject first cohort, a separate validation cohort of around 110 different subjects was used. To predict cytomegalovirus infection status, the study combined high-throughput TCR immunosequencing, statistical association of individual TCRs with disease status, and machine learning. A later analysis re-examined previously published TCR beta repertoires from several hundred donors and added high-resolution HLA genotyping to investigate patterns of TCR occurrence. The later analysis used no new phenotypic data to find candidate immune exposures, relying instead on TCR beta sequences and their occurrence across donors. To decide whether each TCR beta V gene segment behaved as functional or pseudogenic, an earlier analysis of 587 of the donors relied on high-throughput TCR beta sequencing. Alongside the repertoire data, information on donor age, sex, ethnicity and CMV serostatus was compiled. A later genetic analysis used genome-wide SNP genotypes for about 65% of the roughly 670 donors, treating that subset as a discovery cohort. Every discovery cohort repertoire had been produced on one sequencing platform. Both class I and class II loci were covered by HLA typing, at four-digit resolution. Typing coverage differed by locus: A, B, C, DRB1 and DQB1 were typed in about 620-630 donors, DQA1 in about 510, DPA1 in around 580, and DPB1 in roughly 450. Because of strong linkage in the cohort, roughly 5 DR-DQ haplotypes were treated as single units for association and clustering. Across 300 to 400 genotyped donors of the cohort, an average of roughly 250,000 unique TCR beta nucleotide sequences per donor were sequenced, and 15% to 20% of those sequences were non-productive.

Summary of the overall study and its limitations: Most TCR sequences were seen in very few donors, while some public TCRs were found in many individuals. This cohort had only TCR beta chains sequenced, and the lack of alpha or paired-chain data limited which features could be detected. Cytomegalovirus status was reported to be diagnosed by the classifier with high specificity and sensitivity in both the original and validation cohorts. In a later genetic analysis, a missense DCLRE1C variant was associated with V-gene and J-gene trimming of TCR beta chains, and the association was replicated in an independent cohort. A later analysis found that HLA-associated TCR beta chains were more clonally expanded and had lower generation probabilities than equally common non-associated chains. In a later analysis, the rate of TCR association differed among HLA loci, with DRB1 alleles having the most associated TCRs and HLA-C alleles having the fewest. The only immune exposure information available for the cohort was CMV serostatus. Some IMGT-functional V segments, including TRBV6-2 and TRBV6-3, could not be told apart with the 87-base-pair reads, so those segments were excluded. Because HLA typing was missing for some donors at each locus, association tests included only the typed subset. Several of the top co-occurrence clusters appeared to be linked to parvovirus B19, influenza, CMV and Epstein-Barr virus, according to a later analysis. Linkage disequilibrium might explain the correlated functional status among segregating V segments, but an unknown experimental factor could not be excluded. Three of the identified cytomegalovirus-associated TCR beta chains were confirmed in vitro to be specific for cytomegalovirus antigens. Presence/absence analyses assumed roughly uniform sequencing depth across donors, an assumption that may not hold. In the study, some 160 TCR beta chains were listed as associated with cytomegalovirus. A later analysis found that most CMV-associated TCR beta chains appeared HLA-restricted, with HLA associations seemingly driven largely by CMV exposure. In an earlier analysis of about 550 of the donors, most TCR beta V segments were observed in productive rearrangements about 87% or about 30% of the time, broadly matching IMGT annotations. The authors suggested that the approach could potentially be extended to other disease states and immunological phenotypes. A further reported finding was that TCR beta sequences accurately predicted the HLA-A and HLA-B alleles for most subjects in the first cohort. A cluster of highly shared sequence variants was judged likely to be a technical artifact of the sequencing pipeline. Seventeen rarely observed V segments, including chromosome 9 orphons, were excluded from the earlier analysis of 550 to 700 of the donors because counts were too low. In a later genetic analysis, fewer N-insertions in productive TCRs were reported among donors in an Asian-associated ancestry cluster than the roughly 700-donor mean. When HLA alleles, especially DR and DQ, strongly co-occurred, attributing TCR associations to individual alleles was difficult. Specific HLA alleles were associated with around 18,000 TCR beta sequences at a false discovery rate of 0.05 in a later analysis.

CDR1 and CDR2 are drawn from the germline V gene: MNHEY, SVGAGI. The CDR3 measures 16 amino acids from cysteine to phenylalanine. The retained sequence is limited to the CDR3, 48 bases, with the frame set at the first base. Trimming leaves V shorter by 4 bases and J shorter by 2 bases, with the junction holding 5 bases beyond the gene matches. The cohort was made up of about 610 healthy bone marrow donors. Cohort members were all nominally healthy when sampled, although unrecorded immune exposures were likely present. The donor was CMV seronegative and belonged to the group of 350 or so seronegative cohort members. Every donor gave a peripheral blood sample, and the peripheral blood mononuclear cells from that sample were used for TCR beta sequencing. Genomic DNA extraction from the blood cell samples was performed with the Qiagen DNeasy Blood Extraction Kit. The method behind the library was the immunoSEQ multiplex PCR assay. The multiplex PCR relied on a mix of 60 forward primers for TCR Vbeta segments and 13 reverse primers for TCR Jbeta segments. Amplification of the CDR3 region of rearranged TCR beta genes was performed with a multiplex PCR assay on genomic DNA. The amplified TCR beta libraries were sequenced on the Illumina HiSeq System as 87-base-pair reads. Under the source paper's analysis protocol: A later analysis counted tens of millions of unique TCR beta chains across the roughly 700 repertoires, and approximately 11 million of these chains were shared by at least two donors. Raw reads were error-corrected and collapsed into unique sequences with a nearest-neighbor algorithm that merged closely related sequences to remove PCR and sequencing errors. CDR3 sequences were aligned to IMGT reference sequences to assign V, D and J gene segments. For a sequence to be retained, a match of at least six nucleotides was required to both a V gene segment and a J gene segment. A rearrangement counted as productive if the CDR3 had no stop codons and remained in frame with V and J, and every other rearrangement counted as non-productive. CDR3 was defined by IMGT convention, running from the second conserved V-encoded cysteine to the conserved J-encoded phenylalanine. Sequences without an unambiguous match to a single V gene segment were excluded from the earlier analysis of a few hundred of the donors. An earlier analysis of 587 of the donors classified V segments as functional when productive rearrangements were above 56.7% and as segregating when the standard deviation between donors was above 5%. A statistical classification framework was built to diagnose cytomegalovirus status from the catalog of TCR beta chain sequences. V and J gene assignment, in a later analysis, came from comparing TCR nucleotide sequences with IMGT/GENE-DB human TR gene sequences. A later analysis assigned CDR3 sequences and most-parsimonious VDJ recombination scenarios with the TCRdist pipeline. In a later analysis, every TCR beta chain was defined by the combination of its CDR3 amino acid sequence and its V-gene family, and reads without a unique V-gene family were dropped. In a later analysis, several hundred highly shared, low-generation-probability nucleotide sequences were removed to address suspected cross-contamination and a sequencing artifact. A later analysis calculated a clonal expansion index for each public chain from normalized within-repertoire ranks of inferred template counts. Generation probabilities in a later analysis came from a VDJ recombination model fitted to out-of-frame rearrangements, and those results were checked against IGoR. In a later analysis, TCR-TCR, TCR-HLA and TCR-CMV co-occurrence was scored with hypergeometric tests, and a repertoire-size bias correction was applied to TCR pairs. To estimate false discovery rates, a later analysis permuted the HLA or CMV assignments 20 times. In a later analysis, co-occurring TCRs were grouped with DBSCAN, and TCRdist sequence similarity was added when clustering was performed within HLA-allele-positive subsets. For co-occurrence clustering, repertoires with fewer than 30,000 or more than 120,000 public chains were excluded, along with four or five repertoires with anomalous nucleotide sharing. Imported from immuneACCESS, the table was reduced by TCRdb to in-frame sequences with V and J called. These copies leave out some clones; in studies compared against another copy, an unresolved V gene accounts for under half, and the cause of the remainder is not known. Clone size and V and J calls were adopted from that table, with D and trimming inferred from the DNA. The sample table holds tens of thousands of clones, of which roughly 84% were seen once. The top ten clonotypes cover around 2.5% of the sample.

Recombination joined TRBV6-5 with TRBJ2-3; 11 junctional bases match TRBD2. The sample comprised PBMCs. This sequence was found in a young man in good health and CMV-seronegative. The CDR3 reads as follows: CASSSLSGGATDTQYF. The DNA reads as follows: TGTGCCAGCAGTTCCCTTAGCGGGGGGGCCACAGATACGCAGTATTTT.